This TCR beta chain stems from a study of graft-versus-host responses after intestinal transplantation. Looking at the study overall: All recipients were given anti-thymocyte globulin induction, and tacrolimus and steroids were then administered for about three years.

Sequencing was performed with immunoSEQ multiplex PCR; in TCRdb, only in-frame clones are kept and a portion is missing. This table holds some 100,000 clones, under 95% found once. V was trimmed by 8 bases and J by 0 bases, leaving 16 bases between them. The germline V gene encodes CDR1 SNHLY and CDR2 FYNNEI. The length of the CDR3 is 16 residues. Concerning this clone: Its antigen is not identified.

The chain uses TRBV2 and TRBJ2-2; D ambiguous. The sample in question was unstimulated CD8+ T cells sorted from spleen or lymph node cells, obtained before intestinal transplant. The TCR comes from a human donor who received an intestinal transplant. The CDR3, as DNA: TGTGCCAGCCGTATCTACGGGCCCGCGAACACCGGGGAGCTGTTTTTT. Its protein is CASRIYGPANTGELFF.